This T cell receptor (beta chain) was sequenced in a study of a mutant IDH1 vaccine in newly diagnosed glioma. The time point is: week 11, during vaccination. Each dose of the vaccine consisted of 300 ug of mutant IDH1 20-mer peptide, with topical imiquimod. Donors had new IDH1-mutant astrocytomas of WHO grade 3 or 4 (ATRX-lost). Comments on this clone: No antigen is known for it.

Using immunoSEQ multiplex PCR, the repertoire was profiled, and TCRdb retains in-frame clones only, with some absent. This table has 20,000 to 25,000 clones, roughly 91% appearing once. The sequencing here drew on PBMCs, taken from a glioma patient whose treatment included an IDH1 peptide vaccine. The sequence derives from a woman between 40 and 50 years old with glioma.

CDR3 loop: CTTWEEQSTAIYEQYF. For the CDR3, the DNA is TGCACCACCTGGGAGGAACAATCTACGGCAATCTACGAGCAGTACTTC. The chain uses TRBV1 and TRBJ2-7; the listed D gene, TRBD2, was not tested against the DNA. TRBV1 represents a pseudogene. The CDR3 is 16 residues long.